This is a list of T cell receptor beta chains from one sample in a study of Ad26.COV2.S vaccination and SARS-CoV-2 variants. Clones were read by immunoSEQ multiplex PCR, and TCRdb kept only the in-frame ones, dropping some. Altogether roughly 420,000 clones are present, 88% being singletons, with the ten largest covering approximately 4%. Sequenced here: peripheral blood, sampled in a trial of Ad26.COV2.S vaccine versus placebo. Receptors originate from a person between 18 and 60 years old who received the Ad26.COV2.S COVID-19 vaccine or a placebo. Each CDR3 is given with its conserved first and last residue. A D gene is named only where the DNA matches it firmly. Clone size is not always given. Where it is, it says once, few, many or a class for expanded clones.

- | - | TRBJ1-3 | TRBV13 | CASSLGPNPSGNTIYF | TGTGCCAGCAGCTTAGGCCCTAACCCCTCTGGAAACACCATATATTTT
- | TRBD1 | TRBJ2-7 | TRBV3-1/TRBV3-2 | CASSPSYRGLYEQYF | TGTGCCAGCAGCCCAAGTTACAGGGGGCTGTACGAGCAGTACTTC
once | - | TRBJ1-3 | TRBV23-1 | CASSRAFLAGGNTIYF | TGCGCCAGCAGTCGCGCCTTTCTCGCGGGGGGAAACACCATATATTTT
few | - | TRBJ2-5 | TRBV3-1/TRBV3-2 | CASSQDSETQYF | TGTGCCAGCAGCCAAGATTCAGAGACCCAGTACTTC
- | TRBD1 | TRBJ2-3 | TRBV6-5 | CASSYSTGLGTDTQYF | TGTGCCAGCAGTTACTCGACAGGGTTGGGGACAGATACGCAGTATTTT
- | - | TRBJ1-5 | TRBV7-9 | CASSLGGDGEIRNQPQHF | TGTGCCAGCAGCTTAGGGGGGGACGGAGAAATTCGCAATCAGCCCCAGCATTTT
- | TRBD1 | TRBJ1-3 | TRBV5-1 | CASSSHRGPGNTIYF | TGCGCCAGCAGCTCGCACAGGGGACCCGGAAACACCATATATTTT
- | - | TRBJ2-4 | TRBV5-1 | CASIIQGLENIQYF | TGCGCCAGCATCATACAGGGTTTGGAGAACATTCAGTACTTC
- | TRBD1 | TRBJ1-6 | TRBV6-6 | CASSPRDRGFLNNSPLHF | TGTGCCAGCAGTCCCCGGGACAGGGGTTTCTTGAACAATTCACCCCTCCACTTT
- | - | TRBJ1-5 | TRBV5-6 | CASSLASNWGGSNQPQHF | TGTGCCAGCAGCTTGGCCTCGAACTGGGGGGGAAGCAATCAGCCCCAGCATTTT
- | - | TRBJ2-7 | TRBV11-2 | CASSLDRSSYEQYF | TGTGCCAGCAGCTTAGACAGAAGCTCCTACGAGCAGTACTTC
- | - | TRBJ1-5 | TRBV19 | CASSEGGNQPQHF | TGTGCCAGTAGTGAGGGGGGGAATCAGCCCCAGCATTTT
- | - | TRBJ2-3 | TRBV6-2/TRBV6-3 | CASSSGSTSTDTQYF | TGTGCCAGCAGTTCAGGTTCGACTAGCACAGATACGCAGTATTTT
- | - | TRBJ1-5 | TRBV10-3 | CAISVGPGSNQPQHF | TGTGCCATCAGTGTAGGGCCGGGGAGCAATCAGCCCCAGCATTTT
- | - | TRBJ1-1 | TRBV5-4 | CASSLDGDTEAFF | TGTGCCAGCAGCTTGGACGGCGACACTGAAGCTTTCTTT
- | - | TRBJ2-5 | TRBV12-5 | CASALFGETQYF | TGTGCTAGTGCCTTATTTGGGGAGACCCAGTACTTC
- | TRBD1 | TRBJ1-5 | TRBV7-2 | CASSTGQPGNQPQHF | TGTGCCAGCAGCACGGGACAGCCTGGCAATCAGCCCCAGCATTTT
- | - | TRBJ2-5 | TRBV6-5 | CASSYGVRETQYF | TGTGCCAGCAGTTATGGGGTTCGAGAGACCCAGTACTTC
- | - | TRBJ1-5 | TRBV4-1 | CASSHAPGDDQPQHF | TGCGCCAGCAGCCATGCCCCAGGAGATGATCAGCCCCAGCATTTT
few | TRBD2 | TRBJ2-1 | TRBV28 | CASSIAGASYNEQFF | TGTGCCAGCAGTATAGCGGGGGCCTCCTACAATGAGCAGTTCTTC
- | - | TRBJ2-3 | TRBV5-1 | CASSLETADTQYF | TGCGCCAGCAGCTTGGAGACAGCAGATACGCAGTATTTT
- | - | TRBJ1-5 | TRBV7-2 | CASSTHSNQPQHF | TGTGCCAGCAGCACCCATAGCAATCAGCCCCAGCATTTT